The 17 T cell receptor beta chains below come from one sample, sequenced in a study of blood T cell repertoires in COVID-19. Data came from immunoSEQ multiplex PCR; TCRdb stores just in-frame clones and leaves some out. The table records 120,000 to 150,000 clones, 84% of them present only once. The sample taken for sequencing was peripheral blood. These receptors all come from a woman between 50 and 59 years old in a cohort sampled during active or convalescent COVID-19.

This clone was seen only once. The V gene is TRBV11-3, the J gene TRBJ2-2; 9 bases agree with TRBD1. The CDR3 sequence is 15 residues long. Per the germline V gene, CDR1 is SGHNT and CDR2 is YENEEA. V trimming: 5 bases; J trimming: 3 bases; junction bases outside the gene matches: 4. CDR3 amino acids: CASSPGQGDTGELFF. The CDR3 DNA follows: TGTGCCAGCAGCCCGGGACAGGGTGACACCGGGGAGCTGTTTTTT.

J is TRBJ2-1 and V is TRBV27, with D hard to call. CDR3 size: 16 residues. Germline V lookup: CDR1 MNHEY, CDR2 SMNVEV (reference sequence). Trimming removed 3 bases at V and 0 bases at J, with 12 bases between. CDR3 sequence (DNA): TGTGCCAGCAGTTTTTTCGCAGCGAGCTCCTACAATGAGCAGTTCTTC. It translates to CASSFFAASSYNEQFF.

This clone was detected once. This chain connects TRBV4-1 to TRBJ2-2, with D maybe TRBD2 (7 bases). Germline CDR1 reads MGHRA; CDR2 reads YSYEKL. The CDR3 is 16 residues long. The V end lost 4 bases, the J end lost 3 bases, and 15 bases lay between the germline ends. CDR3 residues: CASSRGGAVHTGELFF. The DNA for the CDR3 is TGCGCCAGCAGCCGCGGGGGCGCTGTACACACCGGGGAGCTGTTTTTT.

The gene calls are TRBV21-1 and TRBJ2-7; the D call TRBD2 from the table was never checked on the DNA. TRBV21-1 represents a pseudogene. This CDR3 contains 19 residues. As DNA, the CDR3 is TGTGCCAGCAGCAGCCTTGTGCTAGCGGGGGGGATACGTCCGTACGAGCAGTACTTC. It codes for CASSSLVLAGGIRPYEQYF.

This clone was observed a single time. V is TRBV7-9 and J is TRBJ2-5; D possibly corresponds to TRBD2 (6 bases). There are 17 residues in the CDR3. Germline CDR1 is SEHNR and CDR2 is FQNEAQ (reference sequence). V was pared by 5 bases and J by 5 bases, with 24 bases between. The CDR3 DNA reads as TGTGCCAGCAGCCCTCGGCGGCTGGCGGGGCGCAGTGAGACCCAGTACTTC. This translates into CASSPRRLAGRSETQYF. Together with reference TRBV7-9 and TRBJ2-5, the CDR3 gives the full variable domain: DTGVSQNPRHKITKRGQNVTFRCDPISEHNRLYWYRQTLGQGPEFLTYFQNEAQLEKSRLLSDRFSAERPKGSFSTLEIQRTEQGDSAMYLCASSPRRLAGRSETQYFGPGTRLLVL.

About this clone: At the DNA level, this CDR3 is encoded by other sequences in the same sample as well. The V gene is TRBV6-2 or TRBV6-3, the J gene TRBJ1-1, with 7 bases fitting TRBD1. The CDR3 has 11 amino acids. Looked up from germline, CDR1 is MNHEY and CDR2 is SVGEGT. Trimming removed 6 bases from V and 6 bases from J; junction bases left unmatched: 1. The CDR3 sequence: CASSQGAEAFF. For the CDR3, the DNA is TGTGCCAGCAGCCAGGGGGCTGAAGCTTTCTTT.

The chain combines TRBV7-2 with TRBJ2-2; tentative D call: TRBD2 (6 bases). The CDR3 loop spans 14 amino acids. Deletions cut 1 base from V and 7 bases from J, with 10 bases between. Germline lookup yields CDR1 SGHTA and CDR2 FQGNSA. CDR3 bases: TGTGCCAGCAGCTTAGTCTCAGCGGGCGGGGAGCTGTTTTTT. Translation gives CASSLVSAGGELFF.

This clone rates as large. The CDR3 spells CASRRDFYNEQFF. The CDR3, as DNA: TGTGCCAGCAGGCGGGACTTTTACAATGAGCAGTTCTTC. The J gene is TRBJ2-1, the V gene TRBV6-5, with D possibly matching TRBD2 (6 bases). V was trimmed by 6 bases and J by 4 bases, leaving 10 bases between them. The CDR3 is made up of 13 amino acids. The germline V gene encodes CDR1 MNHEY and CDR2 SVGAGI.

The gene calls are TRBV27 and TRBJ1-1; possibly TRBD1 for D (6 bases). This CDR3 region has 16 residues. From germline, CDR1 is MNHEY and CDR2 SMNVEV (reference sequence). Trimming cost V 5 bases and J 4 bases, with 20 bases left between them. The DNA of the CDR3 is TGTGCCAGCAGTCTCACCGAACAGGGTTACGGCACTGAAGCTTTCTTT. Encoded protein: CASSLTEQGYGTEAFF.

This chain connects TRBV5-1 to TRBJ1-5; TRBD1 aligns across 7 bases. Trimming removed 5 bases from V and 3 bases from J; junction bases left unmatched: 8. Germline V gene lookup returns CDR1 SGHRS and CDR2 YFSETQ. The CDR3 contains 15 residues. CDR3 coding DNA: TGCGCCAGCAGACCAGGGACAGCGGACAATCAGCCCCAGCATTTT. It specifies CASRPGTADNQPQHF.

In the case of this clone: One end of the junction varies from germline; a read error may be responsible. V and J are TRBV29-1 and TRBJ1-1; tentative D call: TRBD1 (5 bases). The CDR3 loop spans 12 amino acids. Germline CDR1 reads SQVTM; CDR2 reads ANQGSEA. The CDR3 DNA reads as TGCAGCGTTGAATCAGGGAACACTCAAGCTTTCTTT. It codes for CSVESGNTQAFF.

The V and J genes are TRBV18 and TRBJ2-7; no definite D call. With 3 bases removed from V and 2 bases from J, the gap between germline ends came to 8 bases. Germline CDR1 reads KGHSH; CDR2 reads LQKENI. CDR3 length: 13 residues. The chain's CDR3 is CASSPGRTYEQYF. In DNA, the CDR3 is TGTGCCAGCTCACCTGGCAGAACCTACGAGCAGTACTTC. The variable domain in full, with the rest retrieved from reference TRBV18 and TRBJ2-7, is NAGVMQNPRHLVRRRGQEARLRCSPMKGHSHVYWYRQLPEEGLKFMVYLQKENIIDESGMPKERFSAEFPKEGPSILRIQQVVRGDSAAYFCASSPGRTYEQYFGPGTRLTVT.

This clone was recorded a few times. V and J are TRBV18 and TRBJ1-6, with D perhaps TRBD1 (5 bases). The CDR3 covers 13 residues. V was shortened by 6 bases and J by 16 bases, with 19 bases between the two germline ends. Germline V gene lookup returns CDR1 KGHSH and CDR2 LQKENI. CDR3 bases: TGTGCCAGCTCCCCTACCGCACGACAGAGTCTCCACTTT. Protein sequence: CASSPTARQSLHF.

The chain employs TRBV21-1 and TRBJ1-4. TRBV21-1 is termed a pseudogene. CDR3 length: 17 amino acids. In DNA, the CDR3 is TGTGCCAGCAGCAGATCATCGGCGGCTGCAACTAATGAAAAACTGTTTTTT. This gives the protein CASSRSSAAATNEKLFF.

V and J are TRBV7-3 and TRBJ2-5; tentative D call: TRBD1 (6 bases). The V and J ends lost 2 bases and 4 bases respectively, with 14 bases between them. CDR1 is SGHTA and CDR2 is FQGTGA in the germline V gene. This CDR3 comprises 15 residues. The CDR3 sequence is CASSLSGTRGETQYF. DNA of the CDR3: TGTGCCAGCAGCTTATCCGGGACCAGGGGAGAGACCCAGTACTTC.

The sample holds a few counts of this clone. The CDR3 DNA sequence: TGTGCCAGCAGTTACCGTCGGAACACTGAAGCTTTCTTT. It translates to CASSYRRNTEAFF. The chain has TRBV6-2 or TRBV6-3 and TRBJ1-1; D ambiguous. This CDR3 has 13 amino acids. Trimming stripped 2 bases from V and 1 base from J, with 5 bases between. Germline-derived CDR1 and CDR2 are MNHEY and SVGEGT.

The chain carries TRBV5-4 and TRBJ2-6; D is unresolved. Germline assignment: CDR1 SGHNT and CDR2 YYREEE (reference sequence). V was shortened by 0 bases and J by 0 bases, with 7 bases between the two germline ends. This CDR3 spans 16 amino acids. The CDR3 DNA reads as TGTGCCAGCAGCTTGGACAGAGACTCTGGGGCCAACGTCCTGACTTTC. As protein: CASSLDRDSGANVLTF.